This T cell receptor (beta chain) was retrieved from a study of T cell repertoires in cytomegalovirus infection. In germline, CDR1 is KGHDR, CDR2 SFDVKD. The CDR3 runs 13 residues. V was pared by 3 bases and J by 0 bases, with 5 bases between. Regarding this clonotype: Its target is not known.

One entry per CDR3 protein, called by TCRdb with MiXCR from the reads. The sample holds 750,000 to 900,000 distinct CDR3 sequences, roughly 28% seen once. The sequencing used cultured CD8+ T cells from PBMCs, collected from culture after CMV antigen stimulation. The chain recombines TRBV24-1 with TRBJ2-7; D gene unclear. This receptor was obtained from a human donor in good health (CMV status not recorded). Some clones in this sample may be carry-over from other donors' samples. This chain's CDR3 is CATSDPDSYEQYF. The CDR3 nucleotides are TGTGCCACCAGTGATCCTGACTCCTACGAGCAGTACTTC.